This TCR beta chain was sequenced during a study of OX40 agonist ivuxolimab in advanced cancers. Using immunoSEQ multiplex PCR, the repertoire was profiled, and TCRdb retains in-frame clones only, with some absent. This table holds more than 65,000 clones, about 90% found once. V lost 4 bases and J 2 bases, leaving 2 bases between the germline ends. Germline values: CDR1 SGHDT, CDR2 YYEEEE. This CDR3 region has 11 residues. The clonotype originates from an adult with an advanced solid tumor such as melanoma, head and neck, liver or kidney cancer. V usage is TRBV5-6 and J usage is TRBJ2-3; D gene unclear. Here the sequenced sample was CD4+ or CD8+ T cells sorted from blood, taken in a trial of the OX40 agonist ivuxolimab. The CDR3: CASSHTDTQYF. The CDR3 DNA sequence: TGTGCCAGCAGCCACACAGATACGCAGTATTTT.